Below are 16 T cell receptor beta chains sequenced from a single sample in a study of CD8 T cells in ankylosing spondylitis. Study observations and caveats: Among TCR beta sequences, a motif of eight highly homologous variants appeared characteristic of ankylosing spondylitis blood.

The antigens for these receptors are not known. TCRdb called the 5' RACE reads again in MiXCR, with one record for every CDR3 protein. The sample includes about 390,000 distinct CDR3 sequences, under 25% of them seen just once. The sample consisted of blood, either unsorted or a sorted T cell fraction (not recorded which). These receptor sequences come from a male donor with ankylosing spondylitis.

This clonotype was recorded a few times. The chain employs TRBV12-3 or TRBV12-4 and TRBJ1-4; D ambiguous. CDR3 length equals 12 residues. V was trimmed by 7 bases and J by 8 bases, leaving 11 bases between them. The CDR3 coding sequence is TGTGCCAGCAAGGTCGGCTGGGAAAAACTGTTTTTT. The encoded protein is CASKVGWEKLFF.

This clonotype was detected many times. The J gene is TRBJ1-1, the V gene TRBV12-3 or TRBV12-4, with D possibly TRBD1 on 6 matching bases. CDR3 length: 14 amino acids. Trimming cost V 8 bases and J 0 bases, with 13 bases left between them. CDR3 amino acids: CASRLQGLNTEAFF. The CDR3, as DNA: TGTGCCAGCCGATTACAGGGCCTGAACACTGAAGCTTTCTTT.

The gene calls are TRBV12-3 or TRBV12-4 and TRBJ2-5; 8 bases agree with TRBD1. The CDR3 loop spans 13 amino acids. Trimming at V came to 4 bases and at J to 4 bases, leaving 2 bases not matched to a gene. Here the CDR3 DNA reads TGTGCCAGCAGTTCCCAGGGGGCAGAGACCCAGTACTTC. The encoded protein is CASSSQGAETQYF.

The chain uses TRBV7-3 and TRBJ2-1; TRBD2 matches at 12 bases. The V and J ends lost 2 bases and 3 bases, in that order; junction bases with no gene match: 5. The germline CDR1 and CDR2 sequences are SGHTA and FQGTGA. This CDR3 spans 17 amino acids. This chain's CDR3 is CASSLLGLAGYYNEQFF. The CDR3 DNA reads TGTGCCAGCAGCTTACTAGGACTAGCGGGATACTACAATGAGCAGTTCTTC.

The V and J genes are TRBV28 and TRBJ2-2, with D possibly being TRBD2 (5 bases). Germline CDR1 MDHEN, CDR2 SYDVKM. V was clipped by 7 bases and J by 0 bases, with 15 bases between them. The CDR3 extends over 16 amino acids. CDR3 in amino acids: CASTIGSGSNTGELFF. CDR3 DNA sequence: TGTGCCAGCACCATTGGCAGCGGATCGAACACCGGGGAGCTGTTTTTT.

The rearrangement uses TRBV9 and TRBJ2-3, with 12 bases lining up with TRBD2. V lost 4 bases, J lost 0 bases, and 15 bases stayed unmatched. The CDR3 is 20 residues long. Germline V gene data show CDR1 as SGDLS and CDR2 as YYNGEE. Here the CDR3 reads CASSPRSGQGTSGSTDTQYF. DNA for the CDR3: TGTGCCAGCAGCCCACGCAGTGGACAGGGGACTAGCGGGAGCACAGATACGCAGTATTTT.

This rearrangement joins TRBV9 to TRBJ2-3, with a tentative D call TRBD2 (6 bases). V lost 0 bases, J lost 1 base, and 9 bases lay in between. The CDR3 length is 15 residues. Germline V CDR1 and CDR2: SGDLS, YYNGEE. Here the CDR3 DNA reads TGTGCCAGCAGCGTAGACGGGAGAGGCACAGATACGCAGTATTTT. Translated: CASSVDGRGTDTQYF. The entire variable domain, with the rest obtained from reference TRBV9 and TRBJ2-3, is as follows: DSGVTQTPKHLITATGQRVTLRCSPRSGDLSVYWYQQSLDQGLQFLIQYYNGEERAKGNILERFSAQQFPDLHSELNLSSLELGDSALYFCASSVDGRGTDTQYFGPGTRLTVL.

The sample holds a few counts of this clonotype. Here the CDR3 DNA reads TGCGCCAGCAGCTTAAGGGTAGCGGATACGCAGTATTTT. Its protein is CASSLRVADTQYF. The rearrangement joins TRBV5-1 to TRBJ2-3, with a tentative D call TRBD2 (5 bases). The CDR3 is made up of 13 amino acids. Germline V gene lookup returns CDR1 SGHRS and CDR2 YFSETQ. The ends were cut back, 2 bases at V and 6 bases at J, with 10 bases in the middle.

J is TRBJ2-3 and V is TRBV19, with 15 nucleotides matching TRBD2. Losses at the gene ends were 4 bases for V and 0 bases for J; bases not matched to a gene: 14. CDR1 LNHDA and CDR2 SQIVND come from the germline V gene (reference sequence). This CDR3 is 21 amino acids long. DNA of the CDR3: TGTGCCAGTAGTACCCCCCGAGGACTAGCGGGAGGGCCACGTAGCACAGATACGCAGTATTTT. This sequence encodes CASSTPRGLAGGPRSTDTQYF.

V gene TRBV28 combines with J gene TRBJ2-5; D may be TRBD2 (7 bases). The germline V gene encodes CDR1 MDHEN and CDR2 SYDVKM. The germline V and J ends were trimmed by 5 bases and 9 bases, with 19 bases remaining between them. The CDR3 consists of 14 residues. DNA of the CDR3: TGTGCCAGCAGTGGGGGGGGGGCAAGAATGGCCCAGTACTTC. Translated, it gives CASSGGGARMAQYF.

This clonotype was observed many times. The V gene is TRBV14, the J gene TRBJ2-2; no reliable D call. Trimming pared 1 base from V and 5 bases from J, leaving 5 bases between. Germline-derived CDR1 and CDR2 are SGHDN and FVKESK. CDR3 length equals 13 residues. The CDR3 is CASSQGRTGELFF. In DNA, the CDR3 is TGTGCCAGCAGCCAAGGTCGAACCGGGGAGCTGTTTTTT.

This clonotype was seen only once. The chain carries TRBV7-8 and TRBJ1-5, with D hard to call. Per the germline V gene, CDR1 is SGHVS and CDR2 is FQNEAQ. The CDR3 covers 15 residues. The germline V and J ends were trimmed by 1 base and 6 bases, with 13 bases remaining between them. The CDR3 protein is CASSLDRPGFQPQHF. CDR3 DNA: TGTGCCAGCAGCTTAGATAGGCCAGGTTTTCAGCCCCAGCATTTT. The full variable domain, rest sourced from reference TRBV7-8 and TRBJ1-5, is GAGVSQSPRYKVAKRGQDVALRCDPISGHVSLFWYQQALGQGPEFLTYFQNEAQLDKSGLPSDRFFAERPEGSVSTLKIQRTQQEDSAVYLCASSLDRPGFQPQHFGDGTRLSIL.

The gene calls are TRBV29-1 and TRBJ1-1; 10 bases match TRBD1. Germline assignment: CDR1 SQVTM and CDR2 ANQGSEA. V dropped 6 bases and J dropped 1; count of bases not matched to a gene: 2. The CDR3 runs to 13 residues. This chain's CDR3 is CSVWTGGNTEAFF. In nucleotides, the CDR3 is TGCAGCGTCTGGACAGGGGGGAACACTGAAGCTTTCTTT. Looking up the rest from reference TRBV29-1 and TRBJ1-1 gives the full variable domain: SAVISQKPSRDICQRGTSLTIQCQVDSQVTMMFWYRQQPGQSLTLIATANQGSEATYESGFVIDKFPISRPNLTFSTLTVSNMSPEDSSIYLCSVWTGGNTEAFFGQGTRLTVV.

The rearrangement links TRBV25-1 to TRBJ2-7; D possibly corresponds to TRBD1 (6 bases). V was pared by 6 bases and J by 4 bases, with 19 bases between. The CDR3 contains 15 residues. The germline V gene encodes CDR1 MGHDK and CDR2 SYGVNS. CDR3 region: CASSDTGQKVYEQYF. The CDR3 DNA follows: TGTGCCAGCAGCGACACCGGACAGAAGGTATACGAGCAGTACTTC.

This clonotype came up a few times. This chain connects TRBV21-1 to TRBJ2-1; TRBD2 is the table's D call, not checked against the DNA. TRBV21-1 is given as a pseudogene. The CDR3 consists of 13 residues. The CDR3 loop is CATYGGLEDEQFF. In DNA form, the CDR3 reads TGTGCCACCTACGGAGGACTAGAAGATGAGCAGTTCTTC.

V usage is TRBV7-2 and J usage is TRBJ2-5, with 9 positions matching TRBD1. This CDR3 has 15 residues. CDR1 is SGHTA and CDR2 is FQGNSA in the germline V gene. Trimming at V came to 1 base and at J to 4 bases, leaving 4 bases not matched to a gene. The CDR3 DNA is TGTGCCAGCAGCTTAGTACAGGGGGCCGCAGAGACCCAGTACTTC. The encoded protein is CASSLVQGAAETQYF. Full variable domain (rest looked up from reference TRBV7-2 and TRBJ2-5): GAGVSQSPSNKVTEKGKDVELRCDPISGHTALYWYRQSLGQGLEFLIYFQGNSAPDKSGLPSDRFSAERTGGSVSTLTIQRTQQEDSAVYLCASSLVQGAAETQYFGPGTRLLVL.